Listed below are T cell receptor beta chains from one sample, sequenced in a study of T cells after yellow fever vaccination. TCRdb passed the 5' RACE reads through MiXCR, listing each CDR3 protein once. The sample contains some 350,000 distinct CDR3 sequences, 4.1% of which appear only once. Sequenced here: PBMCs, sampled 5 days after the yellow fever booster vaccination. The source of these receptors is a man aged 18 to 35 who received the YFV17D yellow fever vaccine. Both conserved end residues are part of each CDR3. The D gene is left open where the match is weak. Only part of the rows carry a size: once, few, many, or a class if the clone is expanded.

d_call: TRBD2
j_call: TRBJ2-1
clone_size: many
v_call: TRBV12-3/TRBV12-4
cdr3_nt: TGTGCCAGCAGTTTGCTAGCGGGGGGGCCCTCCTACAATGAGCAGTTCTTC
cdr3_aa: CASSLLAGGPSYNEQFF

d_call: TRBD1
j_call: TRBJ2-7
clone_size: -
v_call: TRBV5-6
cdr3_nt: TGTGCCAGCAGCGACGGGACAGGGGAGTACGAGCAGTACTTC
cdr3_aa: CASSDGTGEYEQYF

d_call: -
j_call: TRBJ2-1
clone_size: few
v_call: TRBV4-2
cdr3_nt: TGTGCCAGCAGCCAAGGGATAGGCCCGGGACTCTGGAGGAATGAGCAGTTCTTC
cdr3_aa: CASSQGIGPGLWRNEQFF

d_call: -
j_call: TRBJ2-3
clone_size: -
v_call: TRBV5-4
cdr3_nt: TGTGCCAGCAGCTTGGCGGTAGCGTGGTCAGATACGCAGTATTTT
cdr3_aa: CASSLAVAWSDTQYF

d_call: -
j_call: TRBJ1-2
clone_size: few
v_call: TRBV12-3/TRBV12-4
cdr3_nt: TGTGCCAGCAGTTGGGTACAGGACTATGGCTACACCTTC
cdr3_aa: CASSWVQDYGYTF

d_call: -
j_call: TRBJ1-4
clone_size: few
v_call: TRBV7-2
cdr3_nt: TGTGCCAGCAGCTTAGGCGGGGCGCGTGAAAAACTGTTTTTT
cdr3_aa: CASSLGGAREKLFF

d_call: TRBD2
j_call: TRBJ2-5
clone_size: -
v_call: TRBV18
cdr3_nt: TGTGCCAGCTCACCTATGCACTCTAGCGGGGGACAAGAGACCCAGTACTTC
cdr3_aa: CASSPMHSSGGQETQYF

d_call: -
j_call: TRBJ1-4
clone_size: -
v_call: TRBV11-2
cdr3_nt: TGTGCCAGCAGCTTGGGACAAACGCGAACTAATGAAAAACTGTTTTTT
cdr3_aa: CASSLGQTRTNEKLFF

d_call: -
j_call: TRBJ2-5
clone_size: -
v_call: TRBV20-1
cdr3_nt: TGCAGTGCTAGTTGGGTCAGAGAGACCCAGTACTTC
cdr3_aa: CSASWVRETQYF

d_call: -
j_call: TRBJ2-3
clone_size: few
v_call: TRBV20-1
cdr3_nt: TGCAGTGCTTCTCCCCGGGACTGGGGCGGGTTTGGCACAGATACGCAGTATTTT
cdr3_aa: CSASPRDWGGFGTDTQYF

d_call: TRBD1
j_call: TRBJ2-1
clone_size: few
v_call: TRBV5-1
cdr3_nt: TGCGCCAGCAGCCCCACGGGACAGGGGCTCGACAATGAGCAGTTCTTC
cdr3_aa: CASSPTGQGLDNEQFF

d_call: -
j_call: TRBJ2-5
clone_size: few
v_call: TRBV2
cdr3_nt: TGTGCCAGCAGTGGTGGCAGCCAAGAGACCCAGTACTTC
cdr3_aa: CASSGGSQETQYF

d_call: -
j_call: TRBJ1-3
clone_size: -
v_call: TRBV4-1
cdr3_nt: TGCGCCAGCAGCCAAGGGGATGCTGACTCTGGAAACACCATATATTTT
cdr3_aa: CASSQGDADSGNTIYF

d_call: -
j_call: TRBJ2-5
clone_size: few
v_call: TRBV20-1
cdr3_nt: TGCAGTGCTAGGGGTGGGGGAGAGACCCAGTACTTC
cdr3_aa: CSARGGGETQYF

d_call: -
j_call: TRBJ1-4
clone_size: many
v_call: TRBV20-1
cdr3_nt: TGCAGTGCACTAGAAAGGGGCTATGAAAAACTGTTTTTT
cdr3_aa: CSALERGYEKLFF

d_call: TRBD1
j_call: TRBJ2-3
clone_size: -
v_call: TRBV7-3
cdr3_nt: TGTGCCAGCAGCCACGGGGGACAGGGATCCGCAGATACGCAGTATTTT
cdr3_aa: CASSHGGQGSADTQYF

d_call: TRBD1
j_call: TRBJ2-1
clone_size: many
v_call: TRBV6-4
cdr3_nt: TGTGCCAGCAGCCCTACTCCCGACAGGGGTGAGCAGTTCTTC
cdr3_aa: CASSPTPDRGEQFF

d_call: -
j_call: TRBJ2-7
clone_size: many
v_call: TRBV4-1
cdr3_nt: TGCGCCAGCAGTCCTACAAGCTCCTACGAGCAGTACTTC
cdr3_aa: CASSPTSSYEQYF

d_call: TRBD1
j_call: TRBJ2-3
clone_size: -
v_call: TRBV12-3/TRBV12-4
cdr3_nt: TGTGCCAGCAGTCCCGGGACAGATAACACAGATACGCAGTATTTT
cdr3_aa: CASSPGTDNTDTQYF